This entry lists 14 T cell receptor beta chains sequenced from one sample in a study of T-cell reconstitution after alpha-beta-depleted transplantation in children. Using unique molecular identifiers, the investigators prepared the TCRbeta library. TCRdb ran MiXCR on the PCR reads and lists one entry per CDR3 protein. The table lists about 1,000,000 distinct CDR3 sequences, roughly 29% of them singletons, with 28% in the top ten. The source was PBMCs, mostly from graft donor cells, collected 360 days after TCRalphabeta/CD19-depleted stem cell transplant. The source is a boy less than two years old who had a stem cell transplant for SCID, so the T cells may come from the graft donor.

The chain joins TRBV27 to TRBJ2-2, with 7 bases lining up with TRBD2. The germline V gene encodes CDR1 MNHEY and CDR2 SMNVEV (reference sequence). The CDR3 totals 16 residues. The J segment lost 3 bases and the V segment lost 1 base, leaving 5 bases of the junction unmatched. The DNA of the CDR3 is TGTGCCAGCAGTTTATGGGGAGGGGCCGACACCGGGGAGCTGTTTTTT. This gives the protein CASSLWGGADTGELFF.

The chain recombines TRBV18 with TRBJ2-5; tentatively, D is TRBD2 (5 bases). The V end lost 5 bases, the J end lost 7 bases, and 11 bases lay between the germline ends. This CDR3 region has 12 residues. Germline V lookup: CDR1 KGHSH, CDR2 LQKENI. The CDR3 sequence is CASSYRGATQYF. The CDR3 nucleotides read TGTGCCAGCTCATATCGGGGAGCGACCCAGTACTTC.

Notes on this clonotype: An end of the junction differs from the germline gene, which may be a read error. The chain joins TRBV29-1 to TRBJ2-7, with D maybe TRBD2 (6 bases). CDR3 size: 11 residues. Per the germline V gene, CDR1 is SQVTM and CDR2 is ANQGSEA. The CDR3 protein is CSVGGETVRIF. The CDR3 region has the DNA TGCAGCGTTGGGGGGGAGACAGTTAGAATCTTC.

The V call is TRBV29-1, the J call TRBJ1-1, with 9 nucleotides matching TRBD1. CDR3 length: 11 amino acids. Per the germline V gene, CDR1 is SQVTM and CDR2 is ANQGSEA. Germline trimming cut 7 bases from V and 6 bases from J; bases unmatched to any gene: 3. The CDR3 DNA sequence: TGCAGCGCCGGGACAGGGCCTGAAGCTTTCTTT. This sequence encodes CSAGTGPEAFF. Drawing the rest from reference TRBV29-1 and TRBJ1-1, the complete variable domain is SAVISQKPSRDICQRGTSLTIQCQVDSQVTMMFWYRQQPGQSLTLIATANQGSEATYESGFVIDKFPISRPNLTFSTLTVSNMSPEDSSIYLCSAGTGPEAFFGQGTRLTVV.

The gene calls are TRBV4-3 and TRBJ1-6; TRBD1 is a possible D gene (6 bases). CDR1 and CDR2 (germline): LGHNA, YSLEER. The CDR3 totals 14 residues. The V and J ends lost 4 bases and 6 bases respectively, with 10 bases between them. CDR3: CASSPGQFNSPLHF. Here the CDR3 DNA reads TGCGCCAGCAGCCCGGGACAATTTAATTCACCCCTCCACTTT.

As regards this clonotype: Being one base from a much bigger clone, this may be a read error. V is TRBV7-3 and J is TRBJ2-6; D gene uncertain. This CDR3 has 15 residues. The V gene's germline CDR1 is SGHTA and CDR2 FQGTGA. Trimming removed 5 bases at V and 0 bases at J, with 8 bases between. CDR3 loop: CASSRIGSGANVLTF. The CDR3 DNA sequence: TGTGCCAGCAGCCGAATCGGCTCTGGGGCCAACGTCCTGACTTTC.

This chain connects TRBV15 to TRBJ2-2; D is unresolved. This CDR3 contains 15 residues. The V end was cut by 1 base, the J end by 6 bases, with 12 bases between. From germline, CDR1 is LNHNV and CDR2 YYDKDF (reference sequence). The CDR3 sequence: CATSRVGVRAGELFF. The CDR3 region has the DNA TGTGCCACCAGCAGAGTTGGGGTGCGTGCCGGGGAGCTGTTTTTT. The complete variable domain, with remaining parts taken from reference TRBV15 and TRBJ2-2, reads DAMVIQNPRYQVTQFGKPVTLSCSQTLNHNVMYWYQQKSSQAPKLLFHYYDKDFNNEADTPDNFQSRRPNTSFCFLDIRSPGLGDTAMYLCATSRVGVRAGELFFGEGSRLTVL.

To note about this clonotype: The junction differs from germline at one of its ends, possibly a read error. The chain is built from TRBV24-1 and TRBJ1-2; D unresolved. The CDR3 length is 14 residues. Germline V gene data show CDR1 as KGHDR and CDR2 as SFDVKD. In nucleotides, the CDR3 is TGTGCCACCAGTGATTTCCGGAACAACTTTGGCTACACCTTC. Translation: CATSDFRNNFGYTF.

This chain uses TRBV6-5 with TRBJ1-6; 11 bases fit TRBD1. The length of the CDR3 is 14 residues. Trimming took 8 bases from V and 14 from J; bases not matched to a gene: 11. From germline, CDR1 is MNHEY and CDR2 SVGAGI. This CDR3 is CASQKGTGGITLHF. In DNA form, the CDR3 reads TGTGCCAGCCAGAAAGGGACAGGGGGTATTACCCTCCACTTT.

The rearrangement joins TRBV10-3 to TRBJ2-3, with D tentatively TRBD2 (5 bases). The CDR3 has 15 amino acids. The germline CDR1 and CDR2 sequences are ENHRY and SYGVKD. With 5 bases removed from V and 5 bases from J, the gap between germline ends came to 17 bases. The CDR3 DNA reads as TGTGCCATCAGTCCCCAGCGGAACGTACTAGATACGCAGTATTTT. Protein: CAISPQRNVLDTQYF.

V is TRBV5-5 and J is TRBJ2-3, with no clear D. Deletions cut 2 bases from V and 7 bases from J, with 11 bases between. CDR3 length equals 13 residues. Looked up from germline, CDR1 is SGHKS and CDR2 is YYEKEE (reference sequence). The CDR3 DNA sequence: TGTGCCAGCAGCTTTCCCCAGGCCCATACGCAGTATTTT. It translates to CASSFPQAHTQYF.

The table lists this clonotype with a few counts. The V and J genes are TRBV9 and TRBJ2-2; D call uncertain. The CDR3 has 14 amino acids. Deletions cut 0 bases from V and 1 base from J, with 4 bases between. Germline values: CDR1 SGDLS, CDR2 YYNGEE. Here the CDR3 DNA reads TGTGCCAGCAGCGTAGCGGGGAACACCGGGGAGCTGTTTTTT. Residues: CASSVAGNTGELFF.

In its sample, this clonotype was seen many times. The chain has TRBV10-3 and TRBJ2-1; 8 nucleotides align to TRBD1. The germline V gene has CDR1 ENHRY and CDR2 SYGVKD. V dropped 3 bases and J dropped 9; count of bases not matched to a gene: 4. The CDR3 is 13 residues long. CDR3 amino acids: CAISDRGPGEQFF. Written as DNA, the CDR3 is TGTGCCATCAGTGACAGGGGGCCAGGTGAGCAGTTCTTC.

This chain joins TRBV4-3 and TRBJ2-7, with TRBD2 identical over 11 bases. Germline CDR1 is LGHNA and CDR2 is YSLEER. With V trimmed by 4 bases and J by 2 bases, 7 bases remained unmatched. The CDR3 covers 16 residues. The CDR3 loop is CASSLRTSGGTYEQYF. Written as DNA, the CDR3 is TGCGCCAGCAGCCTACGCACTAGCGGGGGCACCTACGAGCAGTACTTC.